The 4 T cell receptor beta chains in this list originate from one sample, sequenced in a study of cytomegalovirus exposure and HLA in healthy donors. With 60 Vbeta and 13 Jbeta primers, the PCR was carried out. The method was immunoSEQ multiplex PCR; TCRdb's version includes in-frame clones alone and lacks a portion of them. The data contain some 180,000 clones, roughly four fifths of them seen just once; the ten biggest clones take up 1.9%. Specimen: PBMCs. All receptors come from a man between 25 and 39 years old in good health and CMV-seronegative.

V gene TRBV5-4 combines with J gene TRBJ1-2, with no clear D. Trimming pared 4 bases from V and 2 bases from J, leaving 9 bases between. The germline CDR1 and CDR2 sequences are SGHNT and YYREEE (reference sequence). This CDR3 is 13 amino acids long. The CDR3 is CASSVNSNYGYTF. CDR3 sequence (DNA): TGTGCCAGCAGCGTGAACTCGAACTATGGCTACACCTTC. The full variable domain, rest sourced from reference TRBV5-4 and TRBJ1-2, is ETGVTQSPTHLIKTRGQQVTLRCSSQSGHNTVSWYQQALGQGPQFIFQYYREEENGRGNFPPRFSGLQFPNYSSELNVNALELDDSALYLCASSVNSNYGYTFGSGTRLTVV.

V gene TRBV9 combines with J gene TRBJ1-1; the match to TRBD1 covers 9 bases. CDR3 length: 15 amino acids. Looked up from germline, CDR1 is SGDLS and CDR2 is YYNGEE. V shed 0 bases, J shed 7 bases, and the junction held 7 bases outside the gene matches. This CDR3 reads CASSVGGTGYNEAFF. The CDR3 region has the DNA TGTGCCAGCAGCGTAGGAGGGACAGGGTATAATGAAGCTTTCTTT.

V gene TRBV6-6 combines with J gene TRBJ2-7; 13 positions agree with TRBD2. This CDR3 is built from 13 residues. J gave up 4 bases and V 8 bases, and 2 bases lay outside the gene matches. Germline V gives CDR1 MNHNY, CDR2 SVGAGI (reference sequence). The chain's CDR3 is CASSGLAGYEQYF. CDR3 nucleotide sequence: TGTGCCAGCTCGGGACTAGCGGGATACGAGCAGTACTTC.

This clone has a handful of counts. The chain carries TRBV30 and TRBJ1-2; D may be TRBD1 (6 bases). From germline, CDR1 is GTSNPN and CDR2 SVGIG (reference sequence). The CDR3 has 13 residues. Trimming took off 0 bases at V and 6 bases at J, with 11 bases between the two ends. CDR3 bases: TGTGCCTGGAGTGTACGTACAGGGAATGGCTACACCTTC. This codes for CAWSVRTGNGYTF.